The 14 T cell receptor beta chains listed next were all sequenced from one sample in a study of cytomegalovirus exposure and HLA in healthy donors. Clones were read by immunoSEQ multiplex PCR, and TCRdb kept only the in-frame ones, dropping some. The sample contains some 100,000 clones, about 88% of which appear only once. The sample was PBMCs. These receptors were collected from a man between 18 and 29 years old in good health and CMV-seropositive.

The V gene is TRBV19, the J gene TRBJ1-5; D uncertain. The CDR3 is 16 amino acids. Germline CDR1 LNHDA, CDR2 SQIVND (reference sequence). The ends were cut back, 5 bases at V and 3 bases at J, with 17 bases in the middle. CDR3 bases: TGTGCCAGTAGTCCCCCACCTGGCAGAATCAATCAGCCCCAGCATTTT. This sequence encodes CASSPPPGRINQPQHF.

The chain is built from TRBV10-2 and TRBJ2-5; 9 nucleotides match TRBD1. The CDR3 runs 15 residues. Losses at the gene ends were 5 bases for V and 7 bases for J; bases not matched to a gene: 11. Germline CDR1 WSHSY, CDR2 SAAADI. For the CDR3, the DNA is TGCGCCAGCAGTAGCATCAGGACAGGGGCCGGGACCCAGTACTTC. This codes for CASSSIRTGAGTQYF.

The chain couples TRBV6-5 to TRBJ1-5; tentative D call: TRBD1 (5 bases). This CDR3 region has 14 residues. Trimming cost V 4 bases and J 0 bases, with 7 bases left between them. Germline assignment: CDR1 MNHEY and CDR2 SVGAGI. The CDR3 reads CASSLGHSNQPQHF. The CDR3 DNA reads as TGTGCCAGCAGTTTAGGACATAGCAATCAGCCCCAGCATTTT.

This clone was counted a few times. The chain employs TRBV4-1 and TRBJ2-7, with a possible D match to TRBD1 (5 bases). In germline, CDR1 is MGHRA, CDR2 YSYEKL. The CDR3 has 15 amino acids. Deletions cut 1 base from V and 5 bases from J, with 15 bases between. The CDR3 loop reads CASSQVESGLHEQYF. In DNA, the CDR3 is TGCGCCAGCAGCCAAGTAGAATCAGGGTTGCACGAGCAGTACTTC.

This CDR3 reads CASGPTDRGSNQPQHF. The CDR3 nucleotides are TGTGCCAGTGGCCCTACCGACAGGGGAAGCAATCAGCCCCAGCATTTT. The V and J genes are TRBV19 and TRBJ1-5; 8 nucleotides match TRBD1. With V trimmed by 8 bases and J by 1 base, 10 bases remained unmatched. There are 16 residues in the CDR3. CDR1 LNHDA and CDR2 SQIVND come from the germline V gene (reference sequence).

CDR3 sequence: CASRHRGSVRNTEAFF. In DNA, the CDR3 is TGTGCCAGCAGACACAGGGGCTCTGTACGGAACACTGAAGCTTTCTTT. This chain connects TRBV5-6 to TRBJ1-1; 7 positions agree with TRBD1. Germline-derived CDR1 and CDR2 are SGHDT and YYEEEE. V lost 5 bases, J lost 1 base, and 11 bases stayed unmatched. The CDR3 loop spans 16 amino acids.

The chain carries TRBV7-6 and TRBJ2-5; no clear D gene. Germline V gene sequence: CDR1 SGHVS, CDR2 FNYEAQ. CDR3 length equals 13 residues. Deletions cut 4 bases from V and 2 bases from J, with 8 bases between. CDR3 amino acids: CASSSSQQETQYF. The CDR3 DNA reads as TGTGCCAGCAGCTCCTCACAACAAGAGACCCAGTACTTC.

The CDR3 spells CASWSFRGSETQYF. Here the CDR3 DNA reads TGTGCCAGTTGGAGCTTTAGGGGCTCAGAGACCCAGTACTTC. V gene TRBV5-5 combines with J gene TRBJ2-5; D may be TRBD1 (5 bases). CDR3 length: 14 amino acids. Deletions cut 8 bases from V and 4 bases from J, with 18 bases between. The V gene's germline CDR1 is SGHKS and CDR2 YYEKEE (reference sequence).

The chain joins TRBV25-1 to TRBJ1-2, with a weak D call TRBD1 (5 bases). There are 13 residues in the CDR3. The V end lost 4 bases, the J end lost 3 bases, and 9 bases lay between the germline ends. Germline V gene data show CDR1 as MGHDK and CDR2 as SYGVNS. CDR3 sequence reads: CASSGQLHYGYTF. CDR3 in DNA: TGTGCCAGCAGTGGACAGCTTCACTATGGCTACACCTTC.

This clone occurred once. The genes are TRBV2 and TRBJ2-3, with D possibly matching TRBD1 (6 bases). The length of the CDR3 is 13 residues. V was shortened by 7 bases and J by 1 base, with 9 bases between the two germline ends. From germline, CDR1 is SNHLY and CDR2 FYNNEI. The CDR3 DNA sequence: TGTGCCAGCAAAACAGGGCGCACAGATACGCAGTATTTT. Residues: CASKTGRTDTQYF.

The chain links TRBV2 to TRBJ2-3, with TRBD2 identical over 7 bases. V was pared by 4 bases and J by 6 bases, with 7 bases of the junction left unmatched. The length of the CDR3 is 14 residues. Per germline, CDR1 SNHLY and CDR2 FYNNEI. CDR3 nucleotides: TGTGCCAGCAGTGGAGGGACTACACCCGATACGCAGTATTTT. Protein sequence: CASSGGTTPDTQYF.

This chain joins TRBV6-4 and TRBJ1-1; D is possibly TRBD1 (5 bases). With 4 bases removed from V and 6 bases from J, the gap between germline ends came to 15 bases. Looked up from germline, CDR1 is MRHNA and CDR2 is SNTAGT. The CDR3 has 14 amino acids. The CDR3 here is CASSVDGGTAEAFF. CDR3 bases: TGTGCCAGCAGTGTTGACGGGGGAACAGCTGAAGCTTTCTTT.

The CDR3 sequence is CASSTLGTFSGNTIYF. The CDR3 DNA follows: TGTGCCAGTAGTACCCTCGGGACATTTTCTGGAAACACCATATATTTT. The chain joins TRBV19 to TRBJ1-3; D is perhaps TRBD1 (6 bases). Trimming removed 4 bases at V and 1 base at J, with 14 bases between. CDR1 is LNHDA, CDR2 SQIVND, per germline (reference sequence). This CDR3 has 16 amino acids.

This rearrangement joins TRBV5-4 to TRBJ2-1, with TRBD2 identical over 8 bases. The V and J ends lost 2 bases and 7 bases, in that order; junction bases with no gene match: 8. This CDR3 has 15 amino acids. Germline CDR1 and CDR2: SGHNT and YYREEE (reference sequence). CDR3 bases: TGTGCCAGCAGCTTCCGGGGGGGCGATAGAAATGAGCAGTTCTTC. Translation gives CASSFRGGDRNEQFF.